Reported below is one T cell receptor (beta chain). The data are from a study of blood T cell repertoires in COVID-19. About the research overall: Whether acute or convalescent, the COVID-19 samples came from the United States, Italy and Spain.

The CDR3 loop spans 11 amino acids. The germline V gene encodes CDR1 DFQATT and CDR2 SNEGSKA (reference sequence). V lost 7 bases and J lost 4, with 9 bases in between. Categorization into cohorts depended on clinical history that participants reported. Two negative PCRs, clearance, or symptom resolution had been documented for recovered Cohort 3 donors. As processed by the authors: Cell counts per sample came from amplifying reference gene primers. The data were produced by immunoSEQ multiplex PCR, yet TCRdb's version contains in-frame clones alone and is incomplete. The V and J calls and clone size are taken from that table; D and trimming were inferred from the DNA. The repertoire holds roughly 300,000 clones, 92% seen once, with around 18% in the top ten.

The receptor was isolated from a woman in her 30s who had recovered from COVID-19. Source material: PBMCs or T cells enriched from blood (not recorded which). This sequence joins TRBV20-1 and TRBJ2-3, with a weak D call TRBD2 (5 bases). The chain's CDR3 is CSGRVADTQYF. Written as DNA, the CDR3 is TGCAGTGGGCGGGTGGCAGATACGCAGTATTTT.